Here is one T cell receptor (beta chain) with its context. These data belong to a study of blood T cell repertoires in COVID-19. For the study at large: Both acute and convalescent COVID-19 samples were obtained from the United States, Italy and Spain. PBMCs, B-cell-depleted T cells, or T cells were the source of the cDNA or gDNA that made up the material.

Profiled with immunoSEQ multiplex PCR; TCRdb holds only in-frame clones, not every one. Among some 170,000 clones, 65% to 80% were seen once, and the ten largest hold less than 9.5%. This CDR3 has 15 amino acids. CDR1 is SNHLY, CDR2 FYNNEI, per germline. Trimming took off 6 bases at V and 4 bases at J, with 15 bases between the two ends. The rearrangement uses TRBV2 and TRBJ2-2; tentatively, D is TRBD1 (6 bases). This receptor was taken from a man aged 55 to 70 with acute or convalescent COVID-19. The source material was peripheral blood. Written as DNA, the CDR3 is TGTGCCAGCAGGTCTTTAAGAGGGGGCACCGGGGAGCTGTTTTTT. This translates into CASRSLRGGTGELFF. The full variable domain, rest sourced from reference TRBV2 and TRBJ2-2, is EPEVTQTPSHQVTQMGQEVILRCVPISNHLYFYWYRQILGQKVEFLVSFYNNEISEKSEIFDDQFSVERPDGSNFTLKIRSTKLEDSAMYFCASRSLRGGTGELFFGEGSRLTVL.